Listed below are T cell receptor beta chains from one sample, sequenced in a study of tumor T cells in aggressive B-cell lymphoma. Only in-frame clones appear in the TCRdb table, and some are missing; sequencing was by immunoSEQ multiplex PCR. There are 2,500 or so clones in the sample; about 80% occur only once, and approximately 12% lies in the top ten. The sample comprised tumor tissue. The origin of the receptors is an adult with diffuse large B cell lymphoma. Both conserved end residues are part of each CDR3. The order of the fields is D gene, J gene, clone size, V gene, CDR3 protein, CDR3 DNA. The D gene is left open where the match is weak. Clone size, where shown, is once, few, many, or a class for clones that have expanded.

>NA|TRBJ2-4|NA|TRBV27
CASSPITDTLQYF
TGTGCCAGCAGTCCCATCACGGACACACTTCAGTACTTC
>NA|TRBJ1-5|NA|TRBV18
CASSPIDPQYQPQHF
TGTGCCAGCTCACCAATAGACCCACAGTATCAGCCCCAGCATTTT
>TRBD2|TRBJ2-5|NA|TRBV7-2
CASSLATTREQYF
TGTGCCAGCAGCTTAGCTACGACGCGGGAGCAGTACTTC
>NA|TRBJ2-5|NA|TRBV5-4
CASSLPSEGGTSQETQYF
TGTGCCAGCAGCTTGCCGAGCGAGGGGGGGACAAGCCAAGAGACCCAGTACTTC
>NA|TRBJ2-7|NA|TRBV29-1
CSVGGGTLGEQYF
TGCAGCGTGGGGGGAGGGACACTGGGAGAGCAGTACTTC
>NA|TRBJ1-1|NA|TRBV6-1
CASSLQGLATEAFF
TGTGCCAGCAGCCTACAGGGATTGGCCACTGAAGCTTTCTTT
>TRBD1|TRBJ1-1|few|TRBV6-1
CASSEATGGNTEAFF
TGTGCCAGCAGTGAAGCGACAGGGGGGAACACTGAAGCTTTCTTT
>TRBD2|TRBJ2-7|once|TRBV9
CASSHGGKGYEQYF
TGTGCCAGCAGCCACGGGGGGAAAGGGTACGAGCAGTACTTC
>NA|TRBJ1-3|large|TRBV9
CASSVGAGSGNTIYF
TGTGCCAGCAGCGTAGGCGCAGGCTCTGGAAACACCATATATTTT
>TRBD1|TRBJ2-7|NA|TRBV6-5
CASSITAGTGDEQYF
TGTGCCAGCAGTATCACTGCCGGGACAGGGGACGAGCAGTACTTC
>NA|TRBJ1-1|NA|TRBV5-3
CARSLQGTLMNTEAFF
TGTGCCAGAAGCCTGCAGGGGACCCTTATGAACACTGAAGCTTTCTTT
>TRBD1|TRBJ2-7|NA|TRBV11-2
CASSLTGWSYEQYF
TGTGCCAGCAGCTTGACAGGGTGGTCCTACGAGCAGTACTTC
>NA|TRBJ2-2|NA|TRBV15
CATSRDTANTGELFF
TGTGCCACCAGCAGAGATACGGCGAACACCGGGGAGCTGTTTTTT
>NA|TRBJ2-7|NA|TRBV30
CAWRGDYEQYF
TGTGCCTGGAGGGGCGACTACGAGCAGTACTTC
>TRBD1|TRBJ2-1|NA|TRBV19
CASRDRVLRGNEQFF
TGTGCCAGTAGAGACAGGGTTTTAAGAGGCAATGAGCAGTTCTTC
>NA|TRBJ2-3|NA|TRBV10-3
CAISGLGTDTQYF
TGTGCCATCAGTGGGTTAGGCACAGATACGCAGTATTTT
>TRBD1|TRBJ1-2|NA|TRBV28
CASTSGGYNYGYTF
TGTGCCAGCACGTCAGGGGGCTACAACTATGGCTACACCTTC